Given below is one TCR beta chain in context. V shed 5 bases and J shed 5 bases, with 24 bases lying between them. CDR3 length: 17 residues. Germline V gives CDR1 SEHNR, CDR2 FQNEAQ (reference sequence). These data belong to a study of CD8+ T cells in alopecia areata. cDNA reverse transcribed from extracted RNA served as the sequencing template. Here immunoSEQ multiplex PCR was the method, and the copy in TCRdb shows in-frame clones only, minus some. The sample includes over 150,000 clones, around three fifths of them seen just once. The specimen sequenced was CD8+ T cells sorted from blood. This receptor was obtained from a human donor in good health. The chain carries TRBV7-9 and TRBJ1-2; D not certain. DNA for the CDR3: TGTGCCAGCAGCCCCTCGGGAGGACTACTCAGAGATTATGGCTACACCTTC. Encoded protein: CASSPSGGLLRDYGYTF.